The clone carrying this T cell receptor (beta chain) was picked up a small number of times. Its cognate antigen is unknown. From 2 million PBMCs stored at -80 C, the unsorted libraries were generated. The CDR3 contains 12 residues. The V gene lost 5 bases and the J gene lost 1 base, with 5 bases spanning the gap. The cDNA came from 5'RACE with 10-nucleotide random UMIs. TCRdb called the 5' RACE reads again in MiXCR, with one record for every CDR3 protein. Of 75,000 to 80,000 distinct CDR3 sequences detected, roughly 4.8% appear once; the ten largest clones hold 2% to 2.5%. This entry is derived from a study of neurological immune-mediated disorders. Study-level results: Subjects shared no identical expanded-clone CDR3 amino acid sequences, suggesting private TCR-beta repertoires in all groups.

V gene TRBV12-3 or TRBV12-4 combines with J gene TRBJ1-1, with no clear D. The material sequenced was PBMCs. The sequence came from a woman aged 25 to 39 with multiple sclerosis. CDR3 sequence (DNA): TGTGCCAGCAGTCCGGGGAACACTGAAGCTTTCTTT. Amino acids: CASSPGNTEAFF.